The source of this T cell receptor beta chain is a study of blood T cell repertoires in COVID-19. Background on the study: Donors in the United States, Italy and Spain gave samples during acute or convalescent COVID-19. Sources were T cells, B-cell-depleted T cells, or PBMCs; the material itself was cDNA or gDNA.

CDR1 and CDR2 (germline): SGDLS, YYNGEE. The V gene end was trimmed by 4 bases and the J gene end by 4 bases; junction bases not matched to a gene: 12. This CDR3 comprises 17 residues. The data were produced by immunoSEQ multiplex PCR, yet TCRdb's version contains in-frame clones alone and is incomplete. The sample shows 210,000 or so clones, 75% to 85% of them seen only once. Assignment of participants to cohorts was predicated upon participant-reported clinical history. The clonotype was recovered from a man aged 25 to 45 with acute COVID-19. This chain joins TRBV9 and TRBJ2-5; TRBD2 agrees at 11 bases. Sequenced: PBMCs or T cells enriched from blood (not recorded which). CDR3 in amino acids: CASSRSDSGGAVETQYF. Here the CDR3 DNA reads TGTGCCAGCAGCCGTAGTGATAGCGGGGGGGCCGTAGAGACCCAGTACTTC.